A single sample is the source of the 13 T cell receptor beta chains below, sequenced in a study of OX40 agonist ivuxolimab in advanced cancers. Method: immunoSEQ multiplex PCR; TCRdb's copy keeps in-frame clones and lacks some. The table records 65,000 to 70,000 clones, roughly nine tenths of them present only once. The sequencing here drew on CD4+ or CD8+ T cells sorted from blood, taken in a trial of the OX40 agonist ivuxolimab. These receptors came from an adult with an advanced solid tumor such as melanoma, head and neck, liver or kidney cancer.

This chain joins TRBV7-9 and TRBJ2-1; D call uncertain. The CDR3 runs 14 residues. Germline CDR1 reads SEHNR; CDR2 reads FQNEAQ (reference sequence). The germline V and J ends were trimmed by 3 bases and 3 bases, with 9 bases remaining between them. For the CDR3, the DNA is TGTGCCAGCAGCTTGGGCTTTCTCTACAATGAGCAGTTCTTC. Protein sequence: CASSLGFLYNEQFF.

The V gene is TRBV15, the J gene TRBJ2-1, with 7 bases fitting TRBD1. This CDR3 is 17 amino acids long. Germline values: CDR1 LNHNV, CDR2 YYDKDF (reference sequence). V trimming: 0 bases; J trimming: 4 bases; junction bases outside the gene matches: 9. CDR3 in amino acids: CATSRDWGTVLYNEQFF. CDR3 nucleotide sequence: TGTGCCACCAGCAGAGATTGGGGGACAGTGCTTTACAATGAGCAGTTCTTC.

This clone came up once. V usage is TRBV7-9 and J usage is TRBJ1-6; D is possibly TRBD1 (5 bases). The CDR3 contains 15 residues. Trimming left V 3 bases short and J 10 bases short, with 16 bases between. Germline loops: CDR1 SEHNR, CDR2 FQNEAQ (reference sequence). The CDR3, as DNA: TGTGCCAGCAGCTTTAGTTACCGGGGCGACTCACCCCTCCACTTT. This sequence encodes CASSFSYRGDSPLHF.

The CDR3 DNA reads as TGTGCCAGTAGATCACAGGGGAATAATTCACCCCTCCACTTT. It is translated as CASRSQGNNSPLHF. The genes are TRBV19 and TRBJ1-6; 7 bases align to TRBD1. The trim removed 6 bases at V and 5 bases at J, leaving 4 bases unmatched. The germline V gene encodes CDR1 LNHDA and CDR2 SQIVND (reference sequence). The CDR3 is 14 residues long.

J is TRBJ1-1 and V is TRBV5-5; D is uncertain. V shed 3 bases and J shed 4 bases, with 13 bases lying between them. This CDR3 has 14 amino acids. The germline V gene has CDR1 SGHKS and CDR2 YYEKEE (reference sequence). In DNA, the CDR3 is TGTGCCAGCAGCTACCCTGGTAGTGTCACTGAAGCTTTCTTT. Its protein is CASSYPGSVTEAFF.

This clone appeared a single time. The chain has TRBV6-1 and TRBJ1-1; D may be TRBD1 (6 bases). V lost 5 bases, J lost 5 bases, and 15 bases lay in between. Germline V gene lookup returns CDR1 MNHNS and CDR2 SASEGT. The CDR3 is 14 residues long. DNA of the CDR3: TGTGCCAGCAGTTATAAACAGGGTGGGACTGAAGCTTTCTTT. Its protein product is CASSYKQGGTEAFF.

Notes on this clone: The sample holds other DNA sequences that translate to the same CDR3. The chain couples TRBV29-1 to TRBJ1-1; the match to TRBD1 covers 7 bases. V shed 4 bases, J shed 1 base, and the junction held 0 bases outside the gene matches. Per germline, CDR1 SQVTM and CDR2 ANQGSEA. The CDR3 is 12 residues long. The CDR3 is CSVGTGNTEAFF. The CDR3 nucleotides are TGCAGCGTTGGGACAGGGAACACTGAAGCTTTCTTT. The full variable domain, in which reference TRBV29-1 and TRBJ1-1 provide the parts outside the CDR3, is SAVISQKPSRDICQRGTSLTIQCQVDSQVTMMFWYRQQPGQSLTLIATANQGSEATYESGFVIDKFPISRPNLTFSTLTVSNMSPEDSSIYLCSVGTGNTEAFFGQGTRLTVV.

The chain combines TRBV4-1 with TRBJ2-7; D is perhaps TRBD2 (6 bases). The CDR3 sequence is 16 residues long. Trimming cost V 1 base and J 3 bases, with 16 bases left between them. Germline V gene sequence: CDR1 MGHRA, CDR2 YSYEKL. Here the CDR3 DNA reads TGCGCCAGCAGCCAAGTATTGGAGGGAGGTTTCTACGAGCAGTACTTC. It translates to CASSQVLEGGFYEQYF.

The rearrangement joins TRBV29-1 to TRBJ2-7, with D uncertain. The V gene's germline CDR1 is SQVTM and CDR2 ANQGSEA. The CDR3 is 11 amino acids. Trimming cost V 6 bases and J 1 base, with 7 bases left between them. The CDR3 coding sequence is TGCAGCGTCCTCAAATCCTACGAGCAGTACTTC. Protein: CSVLKSYEQYF.

The CDR3 DNA reads as TGTGCCAGCAGGGAGGGACAGGGCCCTATCCACGAGCAGTACTTC. As protein: CASREGQGPIHEQYF. The gene calls are TRBV2 and TRBJ2-7; 9 bases map to TRBD1. This CDR3 spans 15 amino acids. V was pared by 6 bases and J by 5 bases, with 11 bases of the junction left unmatched. Germline V gene lookup returns CDR1 SNHLY and CDR2 FYNNEI.

The CDR3 protein is CASSLTSTGNEQYF. The CDR3 bases are TGTGCCAGCAGTCTCACCTCGACAGGGAACGAGCAGTACTTC. The chain couples TRBV28 to TRBJ2-5; 7 bases are shared with TRBD1. The end of the DNA aligns better with TRBJ2-7, so the J call may be wrong. This CDR3 comprises 14 residues. Germline CDR1 is MDHEN and CDR2 is SYDVKM.

The rearrangement links TRBV4-3 to TRBJ2-7; D is possibly TRBD1 (5 bases). The CDR3 is 14 residues long. Per the germline V gene, CDR1 is LGHNA and CDR2 is YSLEER. V lost 1 base to trimming and J lost 5 bases, with 12 bases between them. This CDR3 reads CASSQGAGNDEQYF. Here the CDR3 DNA reads TGCGCCAGCAGCCAAGGGGCAGGGAACGACGAGCAGTACTTC.

The chain combines TRBV11-3 with TRBJ2-2, with D possibly being TRBD1 (6 bases). V shed 6 bases and J shed 3 bases, with 14 bases lying between them. CDR1 is SGHNT and CDR2 is YENEEA in the germline V gene. The CDR3 is 15 amino acids. This CDR3 reads CASRFRDKDTGELFF. CDR3 bases: TGTGCCAGCAGATTCCGGGACAAGGACACCGGGGAGCTGTTTTTT.